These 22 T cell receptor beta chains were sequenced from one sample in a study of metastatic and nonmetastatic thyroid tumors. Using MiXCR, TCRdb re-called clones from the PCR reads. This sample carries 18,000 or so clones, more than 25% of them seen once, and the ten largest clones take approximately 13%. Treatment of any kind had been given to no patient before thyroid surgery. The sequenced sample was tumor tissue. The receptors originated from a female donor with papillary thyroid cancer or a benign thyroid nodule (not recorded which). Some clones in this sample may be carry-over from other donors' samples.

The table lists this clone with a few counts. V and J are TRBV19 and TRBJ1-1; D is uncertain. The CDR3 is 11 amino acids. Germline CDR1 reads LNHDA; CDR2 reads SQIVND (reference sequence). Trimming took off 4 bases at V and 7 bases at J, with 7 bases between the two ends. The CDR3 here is CASSTGVEAFF. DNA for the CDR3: TGTGCCAGTAGTACGGGTGTTGAAGCTTTCTTT.

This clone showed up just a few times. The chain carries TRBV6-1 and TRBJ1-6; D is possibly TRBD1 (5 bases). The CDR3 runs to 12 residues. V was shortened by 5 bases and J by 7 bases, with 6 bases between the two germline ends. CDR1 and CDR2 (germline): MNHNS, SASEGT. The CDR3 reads CASSPGNSPLHF. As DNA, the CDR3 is TGTGCCAGCAGTCCAGGGAATTCACCCCTCCACTTT.

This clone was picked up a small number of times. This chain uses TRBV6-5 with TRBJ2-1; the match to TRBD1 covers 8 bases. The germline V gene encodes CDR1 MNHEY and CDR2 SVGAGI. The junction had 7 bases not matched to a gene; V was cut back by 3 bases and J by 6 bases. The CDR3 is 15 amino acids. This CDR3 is CASSYVTGVPNEQFF. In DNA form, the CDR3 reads TGTGCCAGCAGTTATGTGACAGGGGTCCCCAATGAGCAGTTCTTC.

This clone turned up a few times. The CDR3 protein is CASSSGTGWLDTQYF. DNA for the CDR3: TGTGCCAGCAGCTCCGGGACAGGGTGGCTAGATACGCAGTATTTT. The chain uses TRBV11-2 and TRBJ2-3; 9 nucleotides line up with TRBD1. The CDR3 has 15 residues. The V and J ends lost 4 bases and 5 bases, in that order; junction bases with no gene match: 7. Germline V gene sequence: CDR1 SGHAT, CDR2 FQNNGV.

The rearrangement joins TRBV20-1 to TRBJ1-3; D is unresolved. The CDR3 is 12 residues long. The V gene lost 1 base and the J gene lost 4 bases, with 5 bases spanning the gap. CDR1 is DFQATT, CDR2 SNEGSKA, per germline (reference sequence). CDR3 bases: TGCAGTGCTAGAGGCCCCGGAAACACCATATATTTT. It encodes CSARGPGNTIYF.

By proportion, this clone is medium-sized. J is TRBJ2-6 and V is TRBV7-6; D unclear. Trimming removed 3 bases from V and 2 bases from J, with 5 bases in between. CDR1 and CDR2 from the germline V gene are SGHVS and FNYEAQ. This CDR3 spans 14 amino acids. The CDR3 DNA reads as TGTGCCAGCAGCTTGGATACTGGGGCCAACGTCCTGACTTTC. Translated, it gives CASSLDTGANVLTF.

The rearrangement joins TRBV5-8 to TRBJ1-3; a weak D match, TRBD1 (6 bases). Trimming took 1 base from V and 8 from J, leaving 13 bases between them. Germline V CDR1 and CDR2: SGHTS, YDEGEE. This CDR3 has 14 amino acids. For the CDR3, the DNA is TGTGCCAGCAGCTTGAGGGGGGGCGGAGACACCATATATTTT. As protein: CASSLRGGGDTIYF. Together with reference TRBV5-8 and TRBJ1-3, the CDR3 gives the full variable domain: EAGVTQSPTHLIKTRGQQATLRCSPISGHTSVYWYQQALGLGLQFLLWYDEGEERNRGNFPPRFSGRQFPNYSSELNVNALELEDSALYLCASSLRGGGDTIYFGEGSWLTVV.

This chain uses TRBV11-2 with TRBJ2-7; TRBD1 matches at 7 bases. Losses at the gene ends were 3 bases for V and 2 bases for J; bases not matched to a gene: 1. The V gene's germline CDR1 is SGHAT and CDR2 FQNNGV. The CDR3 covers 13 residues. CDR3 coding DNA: TGTGCCAGCAGCTTCGGGACAGCCTACGAGCAGTACTTC. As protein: CASSFGTAYEQYF.

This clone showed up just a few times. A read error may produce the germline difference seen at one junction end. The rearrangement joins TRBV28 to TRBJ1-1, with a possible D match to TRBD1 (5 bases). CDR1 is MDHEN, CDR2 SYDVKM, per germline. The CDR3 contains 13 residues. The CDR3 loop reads CVSRTSTDTEAFF. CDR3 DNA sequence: TGTGTCAGCAGAACCTCGACAGACACTGAAGCTTTCTTT. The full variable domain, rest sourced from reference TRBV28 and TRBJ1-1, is DVKVTQSSRYLVKRTGEKVFLECVQDMDHENMFWYRQDPGLGLRLIYFSYDVKMKEKGDIPEGYSVSREKKERFSLILESASTNQTSMYLCVSRTSTDTEAFFGQGTRLTVV.

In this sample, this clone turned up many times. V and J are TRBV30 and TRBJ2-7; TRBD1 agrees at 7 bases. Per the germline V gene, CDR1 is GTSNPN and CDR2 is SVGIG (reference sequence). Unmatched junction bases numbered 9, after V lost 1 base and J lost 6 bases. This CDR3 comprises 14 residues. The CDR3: CAWSAGRGSSEQYF. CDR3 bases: TGTGCCTGGAGTGCTGGCAGGGGGTCAAGCGAGCAGTACTTC.

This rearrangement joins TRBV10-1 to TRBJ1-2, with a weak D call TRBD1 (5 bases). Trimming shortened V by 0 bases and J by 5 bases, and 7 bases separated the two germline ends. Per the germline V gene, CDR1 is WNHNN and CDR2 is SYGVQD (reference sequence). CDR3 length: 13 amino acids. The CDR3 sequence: CASSESAGYGYTF. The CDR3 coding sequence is TGCGCCAGCAGTGAGTCGGCAGGGTATGGCTACACCTTC.

CDR3 DNA sequence: TGCGCCAGCAGCTTGAACGGGGGCAACGAGCAGTTCTTC. Amino acid sequence: CASSLNGGNEQFF. This chain connects TRBV5-1 to TRBJ2-1, with D perhaps matching TRBD1 or TRBD2 (6 bases each). The CDR3 runs 13 residues. Trimming removed 1 base at V and 10 bases at J, with 12 bases between. Germline loops: CDR1 SGHRS, CDR2 YFSETQ.

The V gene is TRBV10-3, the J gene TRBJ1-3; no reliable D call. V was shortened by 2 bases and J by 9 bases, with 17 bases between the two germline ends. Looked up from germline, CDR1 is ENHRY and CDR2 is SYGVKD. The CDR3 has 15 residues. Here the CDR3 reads CAISEAGTSGGTIYF. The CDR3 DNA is TGTGCCATCAGTGAGGCAGGTACCTCTGGAGGCACCATATATTTT.

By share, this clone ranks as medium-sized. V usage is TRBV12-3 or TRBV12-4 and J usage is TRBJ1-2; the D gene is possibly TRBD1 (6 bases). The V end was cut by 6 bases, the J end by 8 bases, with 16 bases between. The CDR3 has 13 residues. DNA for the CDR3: TGTGCCAGCAGGAAGAATCAGGGGAGCGGCTACACCTTC. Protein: CASRKNQGSGYTF.

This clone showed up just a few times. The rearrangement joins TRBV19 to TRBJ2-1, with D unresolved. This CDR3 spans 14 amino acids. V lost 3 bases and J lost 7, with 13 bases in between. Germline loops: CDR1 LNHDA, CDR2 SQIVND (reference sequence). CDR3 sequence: CASSMDQRWNEQFF. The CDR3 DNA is TGTGCCAGTAGTATGGACCAAAGATGGAATGAGCAGTTCTTC.

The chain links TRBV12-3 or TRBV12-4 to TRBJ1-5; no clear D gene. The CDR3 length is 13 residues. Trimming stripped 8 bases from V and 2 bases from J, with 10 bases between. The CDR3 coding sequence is TGTGCCAGCTCCCGGGGAGGCAATCAGCCCCAGCATTTT. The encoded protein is CASSRGGNQPQHF.

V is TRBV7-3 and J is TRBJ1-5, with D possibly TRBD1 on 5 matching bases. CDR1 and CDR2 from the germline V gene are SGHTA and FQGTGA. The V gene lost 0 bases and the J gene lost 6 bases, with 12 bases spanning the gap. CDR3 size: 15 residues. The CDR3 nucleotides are TGTGCCAGCAGCTTAACAGGGACGGGGACTCAGCCCCAGCATTTT. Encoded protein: CASSLTGTGTQPQHF.

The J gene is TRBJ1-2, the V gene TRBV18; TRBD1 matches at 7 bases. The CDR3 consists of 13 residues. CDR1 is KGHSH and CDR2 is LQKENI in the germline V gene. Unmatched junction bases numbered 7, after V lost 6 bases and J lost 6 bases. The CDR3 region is CASSLRQGDGYTF. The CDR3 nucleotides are TGTGCCAGCTCTCTCCGACAGGGAGATGGCTACACCTTC.

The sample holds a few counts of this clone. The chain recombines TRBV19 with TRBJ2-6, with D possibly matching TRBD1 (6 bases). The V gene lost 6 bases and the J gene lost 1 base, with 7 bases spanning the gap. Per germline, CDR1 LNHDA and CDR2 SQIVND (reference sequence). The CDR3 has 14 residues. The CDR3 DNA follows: TGTGCCAGTAGAGACAGGTCTGGGGCCAACGTCCTGACTTTC. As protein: CASRDRSGANVLTF.

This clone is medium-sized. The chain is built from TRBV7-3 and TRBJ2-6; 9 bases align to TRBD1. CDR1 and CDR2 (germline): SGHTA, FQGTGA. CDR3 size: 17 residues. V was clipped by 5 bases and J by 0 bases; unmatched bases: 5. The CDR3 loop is CASSPGTGHSGANVLTF. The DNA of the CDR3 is TGTGCCAGCAGCCCTGGGACAGGGCACTCTGGGGCCAACGTCCTGACTTTC. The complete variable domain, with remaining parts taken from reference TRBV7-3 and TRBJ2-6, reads GAGVSQTPSNKVTEKGKYVELRCDPISGHTALYWYRQSLGQGPEFLIYFQGTGAADDSGLPNDRFFAVRPEGSVSTLKIQRTERGDSAVYLCASSPGTGHSGANVLTFGAGSRLTVL.

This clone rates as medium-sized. The CDR3: CASWKGGNQPQHF. The CDR3, as DNA: TGTGCCAGTTGGAAGGGTGGAAATCAGCCCCAGCATTTT. J is TRBJ1-5 and V is TRBV19, with D uncertain. The germline V gene encodes CDR1 LNHDA and CDR2 SQIVND (reference sequence). Trimming took off 8 bases at V and 4 bases at J, with 12 bases between the two ends. This CDR3 spans 13 amino acids. Full variable domain (missing parts from reference TRBV19 and TRBJ1-5): DGGITQSPKYLFRKEGQNVTLSCEQNLNHDAMYWYRQDPGQGLRLIYYSQIVNDFQKGDIAEGYSVSREKKESFPLTVTSAQKNPTAFYLCASWKGGNQPQHFGDGTRLSIL.

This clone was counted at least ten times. CDR3 region: CASSLVAGGDNIGNEQFF. The CDR3 nucleotides read TGCGCCAGCAGCCTAGTAGCGGGAGGGGATAACATTGGCAATGAGCAGTTCTTC. This chain uses TRBV4-3 with TRBJ2-1, with 11 bases that match TRBD2. V dropped 4 bases and J dropped 6; count of bases not matched to a gene: 14. CDR3 length equals 18 residues. Germline CDR1 is LGHNA and CDR2 is YSLEER.